Listed here are 9 T cell receptor beta chains from one sample, sequenced in a study of memory CD4+ T cells and cytomegalovirus serostatus. Produced via immunoSEQ multiplex PCR; TCRdb's table is partial and in-frame only. The sample has tens of thousands of clones; over 65% are singletons. The sort gate was single viable CD3+CD4+CD8-CD45RO+ cells for memory CD4+ T cells. The sample comprised memory CD4+ T cells from blood. Source of these receptors: an adult in good health and CMV-seropositive.

This chain links TRBV11-2 with TRBJ2-7; 7 bases agree with TRBD2. J was trimmed by 3 bases and V by 1 base; bases with no gene match: 0. The germline gives CDR1 SGHAT, CDR2 FQNNGV. The CDR3 loop spans 13 amino acids. The CDR3 is CASSLGGSYEQYF. CDR3 DNA: TGTGCCAGCAGCTTAGGCGGGAGCTACGAGCAGTACTTC.

This chain links TRBV15 with TRBJ1-2; D is unclear. The CDR3 has 14 residues. From germline, CDR1 is LNHNV and CDR2 YYDKDF (reference sequence). Trimming cost V 1 base and J 7 bases, with 13 bases left between them. The CDR3 region is CATSRGGTPSGYTF. The DNA of the CDR3 is TGTGCCACCAGCAGAGGAGGCACCCCTAGTGGCTACACCTTC.

With respect to this clone: The same CDR3 also results from other DNA sequences found in this sample. The chain combines TRBV28 with TRBJ2-3; D gene uncertain. Germline CDR1 reads MDHEN; CDR2 reads SYDVKM. The CDR3 covers 11 residues. The V end lost 5 bases, the J end lost 3 bases, and 3 bases lay between the germline ends. CDR3 in DNA: TGTGCCAGCAGTCGGACAGATACGCAGTATTTT. Translating gives CASSRTDTQYF.

The rearrangement uses TRBV27 and TRBJ1-3, with 7 bases fitting TRBD1. Germline V gene data show CDR1 as MNHEY and CDR2 as SMNVEV (reference sequence). V gave up 6 bases and J gave up 4 bases; unmatched junction bases: 6. This CDR3 contains 14 residues. The DNA of the CDR3 is TGTGCCAGCAGCGTTACAGGGGCCGGAAACACCATATATTTT. It encodes CASSVTGAGNTIYF.

This clone was recorded only once. CDR3 in DNA: TGTGCCAGCAGTGAAGCAGGGGGGGAGACCCAGTACTTC. Its protein is CASSEAGGETQYF. V is TRBV2 and J is TRBJ2-5; D tentatively reads TRBD1 or TRBD2 (6 bases each). In germline, CDR1 is SNHLY, CDR2 FYNNEI. This CDR3 is 13 amino acids long. Trimming shortened V by 0 bases and J by 5 bases, and 7 bases separated the two germline ends.

The rearrangement uses TRBV28 and TRBJ1-5, with unresolved D. The CDR3 contains 13 residues. V shed 10 bases and J shed 0 bases, with 10 bases lying between them. Germline CDR1 is MDHEN and CDR2 is SYDVKM. The CDR3 DNA follows: TGTGCCACCCGAGGGCGTAGCAATCAGCCCCAGCATTTT. Protein: CATRGRSNQPQHF.

This sequence joins TRBV7-2 and TRBJ2-1; 7 bases are shared with TRBD2. J lost 6 bases, V lost 4 bases, and 18 bases had no gene match. This CDR3 is 18 amino acids long. In germline, CDR1 is SGHTA, CDR2 FQGNSA. CDR3 amino acids: CASSSGLISLITSNEQFF. DNA for the CDR3: TGTGCCAGCAGCTCGGGACTAATCTCCCTGATTACCTCCAATGAGCAGTTCTTC.

The chain combines TRBV6-5 with TRBJ1-5, with D perhaps TRBD1 (6 bases). CDR3 length equals 14 residues. Germline-derived CDR1 and CDR2 are MNHEY and SVGAGI. Trimming left V 7 bases short and J 0 bases short, with 10 bases between. DNA for the CDR3: TGTGCCAGCAAGGGGGGGTATAGCAATCAGCCCCAGCATTTT. Its translation is CASKGGYSNQPQHF.

The chain has TRBV7-2 and TRBJ1-2, with 11 bases aligning to TRBD1. Germline CDR1 SGHTA, CDR2 FQGNSA. This CDR3 is built from 18 residues. After removal of 1 base from V and 7 bases from J, the junction contained 14 bases not matched to a gene. The CDR3 DNA reads as TGTGCCAGCAGCTTAGGCTCCACTCCGGGACAGGGGGTTAGTGGCTACACCTTC. It yields the protein CASSLGSTPGQGVSGYTF.